This T cell receptor beta chain was obtained from a study of T-cell memory formation after mild COVID-19. Study-level findings and limits: Pre-infection memory harbored some responding clones, suggesting cross-reactive memory joined.

TCRdb itself ran the 5' RACE reads through MiXCR, one entry per CDR3 protein. The table lists over 250,000 distinct CDR3 sequences, more than 15% of them singletons. This clonotype was picked up a small number of times. Its antigen is unidentified. The CDR3 is made up of 14 amino acids. V was pared by 4 bases and J by 7 bases, with 16 bases between. The chain is built from TRBV12-3 or TRBV12-4 and TRBJ1-2; unclear D gene. The TCR comes from a man aged 18 to 30 who had mild COVID-19 (a few samples of this study predate the infection). Cell type and time point are not known. The sample comprised PBMCs or a T cell subset sorted from them (not recorded which). CDR3 protein: CASSWNTPGSGYTF. The CDR3 bases are TGTGCCAGCAGTTGGAACACCCCCGGGAGTGGCTACACCTTC.